The 27 T cell receptor beta chains below come from one sample, sequenced in a study of blood T cell repertoires in COVID-19. TCRdb's table, derived via immunoSEQ multiplex PCR, lists solely in-frame clones and lacks some. The data contain about 250,000 clones, about 88% of them seen just once; the ten biggest clones take up approximately 2%. The sample consisted of peripheral blood. These receptors were obtained from a middle-aged woman who had recovered from COVID-19.

The chain recombines TRBV30 with TRBJ2-7; TRBD1 matches 7 bases. Looked up from germline, CDR1 is GTSNPN and CDR2 is SVGIG (reference sequence). After removal of 3 bases from V and 5 bases from J, the junction contained 7 bases not matched to a gene. This CDR3 comprises 13 residues. This chain's CDR3 is CAWSRDSVNEQYF. CDR3 bases: TGTGCCTGGAGCCGGGACAGTGTCAACGAGCAGTACTTC.

This rearrangement joins TRBV28 to TRBJ1-5, with D possibly matching TRBD1 (5 bases). Looked up from germline, CDR1 is MDHEN and CDR2 is SYDVKM. The V and J ends lost 2 bases and 0 bases respectively, with 17 bases between them. This CDR3 has 18 amino acids. For the CDR3, the DNA is TGTGCCAGCAGTTTAACCTCAGTCAGGGTCAATAGCAATCAGCCCCAGCATTTT. Translating gives CASSLTSVRVNSNQPQHF.

This rearrangement joins TRBV7-3 to TRBJ2-6; perhaps TRBD2 as D (6 bases). Trimming shortened V by 5 bases and J by 2 bases, and 19 bases separated the two germline ends. Germline-derived CDR1 and CDR2 are SGHTA and FQGTGA. This CDR3 contains 18 residues. CDR3 DNA: TGTGCCAGCAGCCCGCCGTCGCGGGGCGCGACTGGGGCCAACGTCCTGACTTTC. Translation gives CASSPPSRGATGANVLTF.

CDR3 sequence (DNA): TGTGCCACCAGACCATATGACAGATATAGCAATCAGCCCCAGCATTTT. Translated: CATRPYDRYSNQPQHF. The chain recombines TRBV24-1 with TRBJ1-5; a weak D match, TRBD1 (5 bases). CDR3 length equals 16 residues. The V gene's germline CDR1 is KGHDR and CDR2 SFDVKD. Trimming took off 7 bases at V and 0 bases at J, with 15 bases between the two ends.

This chain connects TRBV14 to TRBJ2-1; a possible D gene is TRBD2 (6 bases). Trimming left V 0 bases short and J 8 bases short, with 23 bases between. The CDR3 sequence is 18 residues long. In germline, CDR1 is SGHDN, CDR2 FVKESK. The CDR3 spells CASSQETPARGMPYEQFF. As DNA, the CDR3 is TGTGCCAGCAGCCAAGAGACCCCTGCGCGGGGTATGCCATATGAGCAGTTCTTC.

This chain joins TRBV5-5 and TRBJ1-3, with a weak D call TRBD1 (6 bases). This CDR3 is built from 17 residues. Between the trimmed V and J ends, which lost 0 bases and 4 bases, there was a span of 17 bases. The germline CDR1 and CDR2 sequences are SGHKS and YYEKEE (reference sequence). CDR3 nucleotides: TGTGCCAGCAGCTTGGCCGTTCGGGGGGGCTTCGGAAACACCATATATTTT. It is translated as CASSLAVRGGFGNTIYF. The whole variable domain, filled in from reference TRBV5-5 and TRBJ1-3, reads DAGVTQSPTHLIKTRGQQVTLRCSPISGHKSVSWYQQVLGQGPQFIFQYYEKEERGRGNFPDRFSARQFPNYSSELNVNALLLGDSALYLCASSLAVRGGFGNTIYFGEGSWLTVV.

The rearrangement uses TRBV28 and TRBJ2-4, with a possible D match to TRBD1 (6 bases). V was trimmed by 4 bases and J by 0 bases, leaving 13 bases between them. The CDR3 sequence is 16 residues long. Germline CDR1 and CDR2: MDHEN and SYDVKM. The CDR3 coding sequence is TGTGCCAGCAGTTCTCCAGGGGCCATAGCCAAAAACATTCAGTACTTC. Translating it yields CASSSPGAIAKNIQYF. Full variable domain (remainder filled in from reference TRBV28 and TRBJ2-4): DVKVTQSSRYLVKRTGEKVFLECVQDMDHENMFWYRQDPGLGLRLIYFSYDVKMKEKGDIPEGYSVSREKKERFSLILESASTNQTSMYLCASSSPGAIAKNIQYFGAGTRLSVL.

The chain uses TRBV29-1 and TRBJ1-2, with D tentatively TRBD1 (6 bases). Germline assignment: CDR1 SQVTM and CDR2 ANQGSEA. Trimming cost V 6 bases and J 8 bases, with 31 bases left between them. The length of the CDR3 is 17 residues. The CDR3 is CSVEGQLYEGGVGGYTF. The CDR3 DNA is TGCAGCGTCGAGGGGCAACTTTATGAAGGGGGGGTTGGCGGCTACACCTTC.

This clone was seen a single time. The CDR3 region has the DNA TGTGCCAGCAGCGTGGAGAAAACCTCTGGGGCCAACGTCCTGACTTTC. Translating gives CASSVEKTSGANVLTF. V and J are TRBV9 and TRBJ2-6, with D unresolved. Per germline, CDR1 SGDLS and CDR2 YYNGEE. This CDR3 contains 16 residues. V was pared by 2 bases and J by 0 bases, with 9 bases between. Looking up the rest from reference TRBV9 and TRBJ2-6 gives the full variable domain: DSGVTQTPKHLITATGQRVTLRCSPRSGDLSVYWYQQSLDQGLQFLIQYYNGEERAKGNILERFSAQQFPDLHSELNLSSLELGDSALYFCASSVEKTSGANVLTFGAGSRLTVL.

This chain links TRBV6-1 with TRBJ1-5; D is unclear. The germline gives CDR1 MNHNS, CDR2 SASEGT. CDR3 size: 13 residues. Trimming took 1 base from V and 6 from J, leaving 7 bases between them. The DNA for the CDR3 is TGTGCCAGCAGTGAAGTATACGGTCAGCCCCAGCATTTT. It specifies CASSEVYGQPQHF.

The rearrangement uses TRBV7-9 and TRBJ2-6; 10 bases match TRBD1. CDR3 size: 15 residues. Germline V CDR1 and CDR2: SEHNR, FQNEAQ (reference sequence). The V and J ends lost 11 bases and 0 bases, in that order; junction bases with no gene match: 4. The CDR3 nucleotides read TGTGCCGGCGGACAGGGGGGCTCTGGGGCCAACGTCCTGACTTTC. Residues: CAGGQGGSGANVLTF.

This clone has just a few counts. The chain employs TRBV4-3 and TRBJ2-7, with D perhaps TRBD1 (5 bases). Trimming shortened V by 0 bases and J by 0 bases, and 9 bases separated the two germline ends. CDR1 is LGHNA and CDR2 is YSLEER in the germline V gene. CDR3 size: 15 residues. CDR3 DNA: TGCGCCAGCAGCCAAGATATGGGGCCCTCCTACGAGCAGTACTTC. Translation: CASSQDMGPSYEQYF.

The chain recombines TRBV29-1 with TRBJ2-2; 9 positions match TRBD1. The CDR3 has 13 amino acids. V lost 4 bases and J lost 8; bases outside the gene matches: 5. Germline V gene lookup returns CDR1 SQVTM and CDR2 ANQGSEA. CDR3: CSVGTGDGGELFF. The CDR3 nucleotides read TGCAGCGTTGGGACAGGGGACGGGGGGGAGCTGTTTTTT.

V is TRBV7-6 and J is TRBJ2-1; TRBD2 matches at 15 bases. The J segment lost 3 bases and the V segment lost 2 bases, leaving 2 bases of the junction unmatched. The CDR3 extends over 17 amino acids. Germline assignment: CDR1 SGHVS and CDR2 FNYEAQ. The CDR3 bases are TGTGCCAGCAGCTTATGGACTAGCGGGAGGGTCTACAATGAGCAGTTCTTC. This translates into CASSLWTSGRVYNEQFF.

The rearrangement links TRBV11-3 to TRBJ2-7; D perhaps matches TRBD2 (6 bases). CDR3 length: 14 amino acids. V was cut by 5 bases and J by 4 bases, with 15 bases left in between. Germline values: CDR1 SGHNT, CDR2 YENEEA. CDR3 in DNA: TGTGCCAGCAGCCCAGCCGGGACTCCGTACGAGCAGTACTTC. Translating gives CASSPAGTPYEQYF.

The rearrangement joins TRBV9 to TRBJ2-5; 11 bases are a match to TRBD2. CDR3 length: 14 residues. V lost 4 bases, J lost 3 bases, and 2 bases stayed unmatched. Per the germline V gene, CDR1 is SGDLS and CDR2 is YYNGEE. CDR3 DNA sequence: TGTGCCAGCAGCCAGACTAGCGGGAAAGAGACCCAGTACTTC. Translation gives CASSQTSGKETQYF.

The chain carries TRBV7-2 and TRBJ2-1; no definite D call. Germline V gene data show CDR1 as SGHTA and CDR2 as FQGNSA. Trimming removed 4 bases from V and 7 bases from J, with 8 bases in between. The CDR3 runs 12 residues. The CDR3 region has the DNA TGTGCCAGCAGCTCCCTCGGGAATGAGCAGTTCTTC. It is translated as CASSSLGNEQFF.

The CDR3 is CASSYGTSGTYNEQFF. In DNA, the CDR3 is TGTGCCAGCAGTTACGGGACTAGCGGGACGTACAATGAGCAGTTCTTC. The chain links TRBV6-2 or TRBV6-3 to TRBJ2-1, with 13 bases lining up with TRBD2. V gave up 2 bases and J gave up 4 bases; unmatched junction bases: 2. This CDR3 comprises 16 residues. From germline, CDR1 is MNHEY and CDR2 SVGEGT.

V and J are TRBV28 and TRBJ1-6; 8 bases line up with TRBD1. The germline CDR1 and CDR2 sequences are MDHEN and SYDVKM. Trimming removed 5 bases from V and 9 bases from J; junction bases left unmatched: 21. The CDR3 has 19 amino acids. The CDR3 sequence: CASSPHYVPITGGGSPLHF. As DNA, the CDR3 is TGTGCCAGCAGTCCGCATTACGTACCCATAACAGGGGGAGGTTCACCCCTCCACTTT.

This sequence joins TRBV19 and TRBJ1-2; TRBD1 might be the D (6 bases). Per germline, CDR1 LNHDA and CDR2 SQIVND (reference sequence). This CDR3 is 14 amino acids long. V shed 3 bases and J shed 3 bases, with 11 bases lying between them. CDR3 nucleotide sequence: TGTGCCAGTAGTATGGACAGCCGGGACTATGGCTACACCTTC. Its protein product is CASSMDSRDYGYTF.

V usage is TRBV4-1 and J usage is TRBJ1-4; D may be TRBD1 (5 bases). Germline V gene sequence: CDR1 MGHRA, CDR2 YSYEKL. Trimming removed 0 bases from V and 8 bases from J, with 19 bases in between. The CDR3 loop spans 17 amino acids. CDR3 region: CASSQDRGSSLWEKLFF. The CDR3 bases are TGCGCCAGCAGCCAAGATAGGGGCAGTAGTTTGTGGGAAAAACTGTTTTTT.

This sequence joins TRBV28 and TRBJ1-5; maybe TRBD1 (5 bases). The CDR3 is 14 amino acids. The germline gives CDR1 MDHEN, CDR2 SYDVKM. The ends were cut back, 7 bases at V and 11 bases at J, with 21 bases in the middle. The CDR3 nucleotides are TGTGCCAGCAATGTTAGGGGCCTGGGCAGGTCCCAGCATTTT. Translation: CASNVRGLGRSQHF.

This chain uses TRBV5-4 with TRBJ1-2, with TRBD1 matching over 9 bases. CDR1 SGHNT and CDR2 YYREEE come from the germline V gene (reference sequence). This CDR3 is 14 amino acids long. V trimming: 4 bases; J trimming: 2 bases; junction bases outside the gene matches: 3. The CDR3 spells CASSGGTGNYGYTF. CDR3 coding DNA: TGTGCCAGCAGCGGGGGGACAGGGAACTATGGCTACACCTTC.

The V gene is TRBV5-5, the J gene TRBJ1-1; 7 positions agree with TRBD1. The V gene's germline CDR1 is SGHKS and CDR2 YYEKEE (reference sequence). The CDR3 has 13 residues. With V trimmed by 4 bases and J by 1 base, 1 base remained unmatched. The CDR3 DNA reads TGTGCCAGCAGCCGACAGGGGAACACTGAAGCTTTCTTT. Residues: CASSRQGNTEAFF.

This clone appeared a single time. The J gene is TRBJ1-4, the V gene TRBV5-6; weak D call: TRBD1 (6 bases). V was cut by 0 bases and J by 6 bases, with 12 bases left in between. CDR1 SGHDT and CDR2 YYEEEE come from the germline V gene. This CDR3 contains 15 residues. The CDR3 coding sequence is TGTGCCAGCAGCTTGGTTGGGGGCGCAGATGAAAAACTGTTTTTT. It is translated as CASSLVGGADEKLFF.

This chain uses TRBV5-6 with TRBJ2-5; 8 bases align to TRBD2. V was pared by 2 bases and J by 5 bases, with 14 bases of the junction left unmatched. The CDR3 runs to 17 residues. CDR1 SGHDT and CDR2 YYEEEE come from the germline V gene. This chain's CDR3 is CASSFSSSRGAGETQYF. CDR3 in DNA: TGTGCCAGCAGCTTCAGTTCCTCGCGGGGGGCCGGGGAGACCCAGTACTTC.

The rearrangement links TRBV6-5 to TRBJ1-2; D perhaps matches TRBD1 (6 bases). The germline gives CDR1 MNHEY, CDR2 SVGAGI. The CDR3 sequence is 15 residues long. V lost 4 bases and J 2 bases, leaving 14 bases between the germline ends. CDR3: CASSSSWTANYGYTF. DNA for the CDR3: TGTGCCAGCAGTTCCTCGTGGACAGCCAACTATGGCTACACCTTC.